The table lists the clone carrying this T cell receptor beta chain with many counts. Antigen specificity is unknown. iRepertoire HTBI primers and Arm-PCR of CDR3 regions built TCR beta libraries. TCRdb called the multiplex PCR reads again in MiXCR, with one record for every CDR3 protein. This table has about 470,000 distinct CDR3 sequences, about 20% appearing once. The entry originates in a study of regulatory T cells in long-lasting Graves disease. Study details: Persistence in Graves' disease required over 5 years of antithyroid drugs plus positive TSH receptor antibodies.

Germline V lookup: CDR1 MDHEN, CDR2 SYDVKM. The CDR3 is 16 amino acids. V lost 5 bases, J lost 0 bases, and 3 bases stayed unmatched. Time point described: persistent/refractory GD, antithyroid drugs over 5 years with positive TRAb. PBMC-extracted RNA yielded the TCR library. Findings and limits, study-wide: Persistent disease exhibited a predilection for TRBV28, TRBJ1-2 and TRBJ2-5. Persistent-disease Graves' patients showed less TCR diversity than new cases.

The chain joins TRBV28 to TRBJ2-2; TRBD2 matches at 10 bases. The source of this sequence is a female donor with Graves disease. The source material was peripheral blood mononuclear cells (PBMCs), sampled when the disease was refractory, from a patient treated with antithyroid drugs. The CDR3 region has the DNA TGTGCCAGCAGTATACTAGCGGGGTCGAACACCGGGGAGCTGTTTTTT. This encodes CASSILAGSNTGELFF.